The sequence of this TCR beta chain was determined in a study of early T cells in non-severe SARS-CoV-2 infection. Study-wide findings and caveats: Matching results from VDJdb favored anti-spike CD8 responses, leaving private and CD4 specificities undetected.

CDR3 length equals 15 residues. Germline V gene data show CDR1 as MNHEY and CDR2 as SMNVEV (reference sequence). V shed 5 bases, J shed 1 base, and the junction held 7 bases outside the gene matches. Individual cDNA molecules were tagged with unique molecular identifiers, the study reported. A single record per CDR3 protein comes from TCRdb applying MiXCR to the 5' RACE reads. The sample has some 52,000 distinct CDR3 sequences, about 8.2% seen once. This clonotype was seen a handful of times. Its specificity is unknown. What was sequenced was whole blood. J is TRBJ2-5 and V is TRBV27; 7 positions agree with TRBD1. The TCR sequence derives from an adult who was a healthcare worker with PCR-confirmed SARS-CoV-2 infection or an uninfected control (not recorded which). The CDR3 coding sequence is TGTGCCAGCAGTCCGGGGACAGCCCTCCAAGAGACCCAGTACTTC. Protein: CASSPGTALQETQYF.